One sample yielded the 21 T cell receptor beta chains listed below, sequenced in a study of cytomegalovirus exposure and HLA in healthy donors. The primer mix had 60 Vbeta and 13 Jbeta primers. Generated by immunoSEQ multiplex PCR, the TCRdb table keeps only in-frame clones and is missing some. The profile shows 150,000 or so clones, around three quarters of them singletons. What was sequenced was PBMCs. The source of these receptors is a man between 40 and 49 years old in good health and CMV-seronegative.

CDR3 residues: CASSEGTPSSYEQYF. CDR3 coding DNA: TGCGCCAGCAGCGAAGGGACTCCATCCTCCTACGAGCAGTACTTC. The chain is built from TRBV4-1 and TRBJ2-7; maybe TRBD2 (6 bases). Germline V gives CDR1 MGHRA, CDR2 YSYEKL. This CDR3 region has 15 residues. V lost 5 bases and J lost 0, with 14 bases in between.

The V call is TRBV28, the J call TRBJ1-4; D may be TRBD1 (6 bases). Germline V gene sequence: CDR1 MDHEN, CDR2 SYDVKM. This CDR3 contains 15 residues. With 10 bases removed from V and 6 bases from J, the gap between germline ends came to 21 bases. DNA for the CDR3: TGTGCCACCCGGGAGGTGACAGGAGGCTATGAAAAACTGTTTTTT. Residues: CATREVTGGYEKLFF.

This clone has a single count. This chain uses TRBV2 with TRBJ1-1; a possible D gene is TRBD1 (6 bases). Germline V gene data show CDR1 as SNHLY and CDR2 as FYNNEI. There are 10 residues in the CDR3. Trimming left V 9 bases short and J 10 bases short, with 12 bases between. The CDR3 region has the DNA TGTGCCAGTATGAGGGGGACAGCTTTCTTT. Its protein is CASMRGTAFF.

This rearrangement joins TRBV19 to TRBJ2-2; 7 bases fit TRBD1. This CDR3 is 16 amino acids long. Trimming at V came to 5 bases and at J to 4 bases, leaving 10 bases not matched to a gene. The germline V gene encodes CDR1 LNHDA and CDR2 SQIVND (reference sequence). Here the CDR3 DNA reads TGTGCCAGTAGTCCCGAACAGGGGAGAGCCACCGGGGAGCTGTTTTTT. The encoded protein is CASSPEQGRATGELFF. The full variable domain, rest sourced from reference TRBV19 and TRBJ2-2, is DGGITQSPKYLFRKEGQNVTLSCEQNLNHDAMYWYRQDPGQGLRLIYYSQIVNDFQKGDIAEGYSVSREKKESFPLTVTSAQKNPTAFYLCASSPEQGRATGELFFGEGSRLTVL.

The chain carries TRBV12-5 and TRBJ2-7, with 8 bases aligning to TRBD1. CDR3 length: 15 residues. J lost 0 bases, V lost 4 bases, and 5 bases had no gene match. Germline V CDR1 and CDR2: LGHNT, FRNRAP. CDR3 sequence: CASGSKDRASYEQYF. The CDR3 nucleotides are TGTGCTAGTGGTTCGAAGGACAGGGCCTCCTACGAGCAGTACTTC.

This rearrangement joins TRBV2 to TRBJ1-2; D is uncertain. Deletions cut 11 bases from V and 4 bases from J, with 11 bases between. Germline CDR1 reads SNHLY; CDR2 reads FYNNEI. The CDR3 covers 11 residues. CDR3 coding DNA: TGTGCCGCCGTCGGAGTCTATGGCTACACCTTC. Translation: CAAVGVYGYTF.

J is TRBJ1-1 and V is TRBV7-2; no clear D gene. V lost 4 bases and J lost 3, with 9 bases in between. The CDR3 runs 13 residues. CDR1 SGHTA and CDR2 FQGNSA come from the germline V gene. The CDR3 region has the DNA TGTGCCAGCAGCTCAAGTCGGGACACTGAAGCTTTCTTT. It yields the protein CASSSSRDTEAFF.

A few counts support this clone. The V and J genes are TRBV7-2 and TRBJ1-2, with no clear D. The V end was cut by 11 bases, the J end by 8 bases, with 15 bases between. Germline CDR1 SGHTA, CDR2 FQGNSA. The CDR3 extends over 11 amino acids. The CDR3 region has the DNA TGTGCCTCCCAACGGGATCGGGGCTACACCTTC. Its protein product is CASQRDRGYTF.

The rearrangement joins TRBV5-1 to TRBJ2-2; 10 nucleotides line up with TRBD2. Germline V gives CDR1 SGHRS, CDR2 YFSETQ. V was pared by 2 bases and J by 0 bases, with 1 base of the junction left unmatched. This CDR3 comprises 16 residues. CDR3: CASSFLAGANTGELFF. Written as DNA, the CDR3 is TGCGCCAGCAGCTTTCTAGCGGGAGCGAACACCGGGGAGCTGTTTTTT.

The chain carries TRBV9 and TRBJ2-1; TRBD2 aligns across 12 bases. CDR1 and CDR2 (germline): SGDLS, YYNGEE. This CDR3 comprises 16 residues. Trimming removed 2 bases from V and 4 bases from J; junction bases left unmatched: 4. The CDR3 spells CASSVATSGRYNEQFF. The CDR3 DNA follows: TGTGCCAGCAGCGTCGCAACTAGCGGGAGGTACAATGAGCAGTTCTTC.

V is TRBV5-4 and J is TRBJ2-5, with 9 bases that match TRBD2. J was trimmed by 7 bases and V by 4 bases; bases with no gene match: 14. CDR3 length equals 16 residues. The V gene's germline CDR1 is SGHNT and CDR2 YYREEE (reference sequence). CDR3 sequence reads: CASSLLGRGGSGTQYF. DNA of the CDR3: TGTGCCAGCAGCCTCCTGGGGCGGGGGGGGTCCGGGACCCAGTACTTC.

The chain is built from TRBV28 and TRBJ1-5; 7 nucleotides line up with TRBD1. This CDR3 is 16 amino acids long. V lost 6 bases, J lost 3 bases, and 11 bases stayed unmatched. CDR1 and CDR2 from the germline V gene are MDHEN and SYDVKM. The CDR3 DNA follows: TGTGCCAGCAGCCGAAGGACAGGCGCCCTCAATCAGCCCCAGCATTTT. Translating gives CASSRRTGALNQPQHF.

This chain links TRBV19 with TRBJ2-3, with D uncertain. Deletions cut 2 bases from V and 2 bases from J, with 8 bases between. The CDR3 contains 14 residues. Germline V lookup: CDR1 LNHDA, CDR2 SQIVND (reference sequence). Here the CDR3 DNA reads TGTGCCAGTAGTATATCGCGGTTCACAGATACGCAGTATTTT. Protein sequence: CASSISRFTDTQYF.

The chain links TRBV18 to TRBJ1-1; possibly TRBD1 for D (5 bases). Deletions cut 3 bases from V and 11 bases from J, with 16 bases between. The CDR3 has 13 amino acids. CDR1 and CDR2 (germline): KGHSH, LQKENI. The CDR3 nucleotides read TGTGCCAGCTCACCCGACAGTGGAGGGAAGGCTTTCTTT. Protein sequence: CASSPDSGGKAFF.

The rearrangement joins TRBV27 to TRBJ2-7, with 9 nucleotides matching TRBD1. The germline V gene encodes CDR1 MNHEY and CDR2 SMNVEV (reference sequence). This CDR3 spans 17 amino acids. The ends lost 5 bases at V and 7 bases at J; junction bases unmatched: 18. Here the CDR3 reads CASSSGQGNPGPFEQYF. As DNA, the CDR3 is TGTGCCAGCAGTAGCGGACAGGGGAATCCTGGTCCTTTTGAGCAGTACTTC.

Details on this clone: A junction boundary mismatches the germline segment, possibly from a read error. The chain joins TRBV7-9 to TRBJ1-2, with TRBD1 identical over 10 bases. The CDR3 is 15 residues long. Germline V gene sequence: CDR1 SEHNR, CDR2 FQNEAQ (reference sequence). The CDR3 DNA follows: TGTTCCAGCAGCTTGGGACAGGGGCCAAACTATGGCTACACCTTC. It translates to CSSSLGQGPNYGYTF.

The table lists this clone with a count of one. This chain connects TRBV10-2 to TRBJ2-7, with a weak D call TRBD2 (7 bases). V was shortened by 8 bases and J by 6 bases, with 20 bases between the two germline ends. Germline values: CDR1 WSHSY, CDR2 SAAADI. The CDR3 loop spans 14 amino acids. The CDR3 reads CASGRGTDAFEQYF. CDR3 DNA sequence: TGCGCCAGCGGGAGGGGGACGGACGCTTTCGAGCAGTACTTC.

CDR3 sequence: CASSGDTPLYGYTF. CDR3 nucleotide sequence: TGTGCCAGCTCAGGGGACACCCCGCTCTATGGCTACACCTTC. This rearrangement joins TRBV18 to TRBJ1-2; D might be TRBD1 (6 bases). The germline CDR1 and CDR2 sequences are KGHSH and LQKENI. With 5 bases removed from V and 4 bases from J, the gap between germline ends came to 14 bases. CDR3 length: 14 residues.

This chain joins TRBV7-8 and TRBJ2-1, with 8 bases matching TRBD2. V gave up 0 bases and J gave up 3 bases; unmatched junction bases: 4. The germline gives CDR1 SGHVS, CDR2 FQNEAQ. The CDR3 loop spans 16 amino acids. The CDR3 region is CASSLAWLAGYNEQFF. In DNA, the CDR3 is TGTGCCAGCAGCTTAGCCTGGCTAGCGGGCTACAATGAGCAGTTCTTC.

This chain links TRBV14 with TRBJ2-1; possible D gene TRBD2, 6 bases. Germline V gene sequence: CDR1 SGHDN, CDR2 FVKESK. The CDR3 extends over 17 amino acids. Trimming removed 1 base at V and 0 bases at J, with 13 bases between. CDR3 bases: TGTGCCAGCAGCCAAGGGTTCCTAGCGAGCTCCTACAATGAGCAGTTCTTC. Translating it yields CASSQGFLASSYNEQFF. The full variable domain, completed using reference TRBV14 and TRBJ2-1, is EAGVTQFPSHSVIEKGQTVTLRCDPISGHDNLYWYRRVMGKEIKFLLHFVKESKQDESGMPNNRFLAERTGGTYSTLKVQPAELEDSGVYFCASSQGFLASSYNEQFFGPGTRLTVL.

The count of this clone is one. The chain carries TRBV7-2 and TRBJ1-2, with D uncertain. This CDR3 is 14 amino acids long. Trimming stripped 5 bases from V and 4 bases from J, with 14 bases between. Germline assignment: CDR1 SGHTA and CDR2 FQGNSA. The CDR3 bases are TGTGCCAGCAGCCTCGGACGGGAATCCTATGGCTACACCTTC. It is translated as CASSLGRESYGYTF.